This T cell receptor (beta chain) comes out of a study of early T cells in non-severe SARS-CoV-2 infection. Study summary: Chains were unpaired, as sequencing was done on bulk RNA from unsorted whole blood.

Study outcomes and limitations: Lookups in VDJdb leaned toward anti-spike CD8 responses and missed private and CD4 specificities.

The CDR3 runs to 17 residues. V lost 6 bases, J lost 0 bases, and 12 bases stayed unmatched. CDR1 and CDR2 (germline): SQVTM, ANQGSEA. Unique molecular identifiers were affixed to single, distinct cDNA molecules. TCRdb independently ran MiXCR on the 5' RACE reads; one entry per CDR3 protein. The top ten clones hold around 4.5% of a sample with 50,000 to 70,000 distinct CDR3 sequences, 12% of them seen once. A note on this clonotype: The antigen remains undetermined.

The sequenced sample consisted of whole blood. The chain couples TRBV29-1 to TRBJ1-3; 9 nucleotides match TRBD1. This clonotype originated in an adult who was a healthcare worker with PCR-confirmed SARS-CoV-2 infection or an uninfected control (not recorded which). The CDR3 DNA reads TGCAGCGTGGATTCGGGACAGGGACGAAGCTCTGGAAACACCATATATTTT. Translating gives CSVDSGQGRSSGNTIYF.